This record covers a single T cell receptor (beta chain). Its antigen is still unknown. One base away there is no much larger clone; base qualities are not given. This entry is derived from a study of blood T cell repertoires in COVID-19 (dated by TCRdb to 2018 to 2021). Turning to the overall study: Collaborator samples came from the United States, Italy and Spain and covered acute and convalescent phases of COVID-19. The repertoires were released in a freely available public database meant as a resource for research on the immune response to SARS-CoV-2. The dataset comprised deeply sampled blood TCRbeta repertoires from subjects exposed to, actively infected with, or recovered from COVID-19. The prospective study material was composed of cDNA or gDNA derived from T cells, B-cell-depleted T cells, or PBMCs. Where HLA class I and class II types were available, the types were taken from metadata supplied by the sample provider, not from assay-based typing. The samples were drawn from the first 160 participants of the ongoing ImmuneRACE study and from over a thousand subjects provided by 6 global collaborators. The sample metadata nearly always contained a de-identified subject ID, COVID-19 status, age in years and sex.

Study-wide conclusions, independent of this receptor: How much clinical and demographic metadata was included differed by source and by participant, and the metadata was provided uncurated.

In Seattle, one collaborating source enrolled patients while the infection was active and tracked those patients longitudinally over the course of disease. Collaborating institutions collected whole blood in K2EDTA tubes following their own protocols. For TCRbeta analysis, collaborator samples were shipped as frozen whole blood, as isolated PBMCs, or as DNA extracted from either sample type. TCRbeta CDR3 regions were amplified from genomic DNA using the immunoSEQ Assay, a bias-controlled multiplex PCR. The study's processing was this. The number of nucleated cells in each sample was estimated from the amplification of reference gene primers within the assay. To quantify the absolute abundance of each unique TCRbeta CDR3 rearrangement, sequence reads were collapsed and filtered. For each sample, productive Simpson clonality was calculated as the square root of Simpson's diversity index across productive rearrangements. TCRdb obtained this table from immuneACCESS and retained in-frame rearrangements with V and J assigned. These tables miss some clones; where compared with another copy, unresolved V genes account for less than half of the shortfall, and the remainder is unexplained. That table furnishes V, J and clone size, whereas the DNA furnished D and trimming. For this sample there are under 300,000 clones; 80% to 90% appear just once. The ten top clones hold about 12% of the sample.

As encoded in the germline V gene (reference sequence), CDR1 is SGHNT while CDR2 is YYREEE. From its cysteine to its phenylalanine, the CDR3 spans 13 amino acids. Only the CDR3 part of the read is kept: 39 bases, read in frame from the first base. V is shortened by 0 bases, J by 4 bases, and the region joining them spans 7 bases. The sequence was collected from a woman between 70 and 85 years old with COVID-19, enrolled during active disease. The material sequenced was peripheral blood. The chain links TRBV5-4 with TRBJ1-1, with an unclear D gene assignment. The nucleotides are TGTGCCAGCAGCTTGGGTCGGGGCACTGAAGCTTTCTTT. This codes for CASSLGRGTEAFF. With all but the CDR3 taken from the reference TRBV5-4 and TRBJ1-1 genes, the full variable domain is: ETGVTQSPTHLIKTRGQQVTLRCSSQSGHNTVSWYQQALGQGPQFIFQYYREEENGRGNFPPRFSGLQFPNYSSELNVNALELDDSALYLCASSLGRGTEAFFGQGTRLTVV.